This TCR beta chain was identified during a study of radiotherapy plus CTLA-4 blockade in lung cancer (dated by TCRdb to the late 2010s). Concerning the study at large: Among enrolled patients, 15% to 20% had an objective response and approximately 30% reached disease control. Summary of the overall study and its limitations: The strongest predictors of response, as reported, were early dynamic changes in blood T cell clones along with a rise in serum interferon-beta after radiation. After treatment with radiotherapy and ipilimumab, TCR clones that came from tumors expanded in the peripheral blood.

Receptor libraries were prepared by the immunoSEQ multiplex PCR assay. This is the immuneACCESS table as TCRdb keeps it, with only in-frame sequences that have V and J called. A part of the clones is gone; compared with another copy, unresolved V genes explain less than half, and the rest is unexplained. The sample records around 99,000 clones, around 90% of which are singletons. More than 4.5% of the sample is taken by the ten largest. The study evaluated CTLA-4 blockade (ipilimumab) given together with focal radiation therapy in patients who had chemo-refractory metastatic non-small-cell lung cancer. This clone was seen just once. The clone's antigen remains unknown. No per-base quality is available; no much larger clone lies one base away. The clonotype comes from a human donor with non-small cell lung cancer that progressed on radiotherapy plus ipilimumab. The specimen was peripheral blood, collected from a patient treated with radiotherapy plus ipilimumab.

CDR3 sequence: CASTNVEGGGYTF. Here is the DNA: TGTGCCAGCACCAATGTGGAGGGCGGAGGCTACACCTTC. The receptor chain draws on TRBV2 and TRBJ1-2; there is no confident call for the D gene. Deletion took 7 bases off V and 8 bases off J, with a span of 17 bases between the germline ends. The germline V gene sets CDR1 to SNHLY and CDR2 to FYNNEI. The CDR3 runs 13 residues from the cysteine to the phenylalanine. Only the CDR3 region is kept as DNA, spanning 39 bases read in frame from base 1.